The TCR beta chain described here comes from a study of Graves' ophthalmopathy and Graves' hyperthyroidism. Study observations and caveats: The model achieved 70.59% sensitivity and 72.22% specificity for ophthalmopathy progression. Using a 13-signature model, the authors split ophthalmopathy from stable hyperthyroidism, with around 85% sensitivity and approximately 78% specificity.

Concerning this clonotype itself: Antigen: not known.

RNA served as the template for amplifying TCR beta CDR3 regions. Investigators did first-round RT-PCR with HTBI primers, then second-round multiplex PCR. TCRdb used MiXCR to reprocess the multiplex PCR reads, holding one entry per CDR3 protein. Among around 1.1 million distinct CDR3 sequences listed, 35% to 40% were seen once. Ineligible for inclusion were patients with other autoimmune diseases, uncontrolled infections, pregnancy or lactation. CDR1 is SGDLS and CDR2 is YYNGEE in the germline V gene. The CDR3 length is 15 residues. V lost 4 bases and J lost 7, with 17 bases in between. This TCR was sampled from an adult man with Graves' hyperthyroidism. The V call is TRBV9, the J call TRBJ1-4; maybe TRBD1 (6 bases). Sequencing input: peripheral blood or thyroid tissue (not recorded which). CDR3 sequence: CASSLGTGRLEKLFF. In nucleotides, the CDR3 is TGTGCCAGCAGCCTCGGAACAGGGCGCCTTGAAAAACTGTTTTTT.